This T cell receptor beta chain was captured in a study of CD8 T cells in ankylosing spondylitis. TCRdb reprocessed the 5' RACE reads via MiXCR and lists one record per CDR3 protein. The data show over 400,000 distinct CDR3 sequences, roughly 26% seen once. Only a few counts were recorded for this clonotype. Its cognate antigen is unknown. Points from the study as a whole: Within ankylosing spondylitis blood, a TCR beta motif made up of eight highly homologous variants appeared to be characteristic.

Germline V lookup: CDR1 SNHLY, CDR2 FYNNEI. The CDR3 contains 14 residues. The V gene end was trimmed by 6 bases and the J gene end by 6 bases; junction bases not matched to a gene: 3. The sequencing sample was made of blood, either unsorted or a sorted T cell fraction (not recorded which). The chain is built from TRBV2 and TRBJ2-1; 12 positions agree with TRBD2. The TCR was taken from a male donor with ankylosing spondylitis. The CDR3 DNA reads TGTGCCAGCAGCGGACTAGCGGGAACCAATGAGCAGTTCTTC. Encoded protein: CASSGLAGTNEQFF.